This note documents a single TCR beta chain sequence. The antigen is not known. This record comes from a study of shared clonotypes between healthy human individuals. CDR3 length: 19 amino acids. TCRdb's table, derived via immunoSEQ multiplex PCR, lists solely in-frame clones and lacks some. The table has millions of clones, over 85% seen once. The study's findings and limits: Some clonotypes were shared by all four sorted-subset donors, while others were not shared. The non-shared ones had lower generation probabilities than the shared ones. Larger estimated richness was generally recorded for naive subsets relative to memory subsets.

Sample: naive CD4+ T cells sorted from blood. Documented subset: CD45RA+ positively selected. The source of this sequence is a man younger than 35 in good health. The chain recombines TRBV21-1 with TRBJ1-3. TRBV21-1 is a documented pseudogene. CDR3 DNA: TGTGCCAGCACCTTTAAATCGAAGCGAGACCCGTATAGAGTAAACACCATATATTTT. It specifies CASTFKSKRDPYRVNTIYF.